Listed here are 10 T cell receptor beta chains from one sample, sequenced in a study of blood T cell repertoires in COVID-19. Method: immunoSEQ multiplex PCR; TCRdb's copy keeps in-frame clones and lacks some. The data show a few hundred thousand clones, with about 90% seen just once and 1.7% held by the top ten. Sequencing was carried out using PBMCs or T cells enriched from blood (not recorded which). Every receptor here comes from a woman in her thirties who had recovered from COVID-19.

This clone is a singleton in its sample. The J gene is TRBJ2-1, the V gene TRBV29-1; 10 bases agree with TRBD2. The CDR3 spans 13 residues. V was pared by 8 bases and J by 6 bases, with 7 bases of the junction left unmatched. Germline V lookup: CDR1 SQVTM, CDR2 ANQGSEA. The CDR3 reads CSMLAGAPNEQFF. DNA of the CDR3: TGCAGCATGCTAGCGGGGGCCCCCAATGAGCAGTTCTTC.

In its sample, this clone was seen once. This sequence joins TRBV7-2 and TRBJ1-5; a weak D match, TRBD1 (5 bases). Per germline, CDR1 SGHTA and CDR2 FQGNSA. The CDR3 length is 16 residues. Trimming removed 2 bases at V and 2 bases at J, with 13 bases between. This CDR3 reads CASSLTGLGGNQPQHF. CDR3 sequence (DNA): TGTGCCAGCAGCTTAACGGGACTTGGAGGCAATCAGCCCCAGCATTTT.

In its sample, this clone was seen a few times. The genes are TRBV3-1 (or the pseudogene TRBV3-2) and TRBJ2-3; possible D gene TRBD1, 6 bases. The length of the CDR3 is 12 residues. V lost 7 bases and J lost 6, with 11 bases in between. CDR1 and CDR2 from the germline V gene are LGHDT and YNNKEL (reference sequence). CDR3 sequence: CASTGQSDTQYF. DNA of the CDR3: TGTGCCAGCACCGGACAGTCCGATACGCAGTATTTT.

J is TRBJ1-5 and V is TRBV19; 10 nucleotides match TRBD1. CDR1 and CDR2 from the germline V gene are LNHDA and SQIVND (reference sequence). CDR3 length equals 17 residues. The V gene end was trimmed by 6 bases and the J gene end by 2 bases; junction bases not matched to a gene: 10. The CDR3 loop is CASSRGQGFGGNQPQHF. The CDR3 nucleotides read TGTGCCAGTAGCCGGGGACAGGGGTTCGGAGGCAATCAGCCCCAGCATTTT.

V is TRBV7-2 and J is TRBJ2-3; the match to TRBD2 covers 11 bases. The CDR3 sequence is 15 residues long. From germline, CDR1 is SGHTA and CDR2 FQGNSA. J was trimmed by 4 bases and V by 10 bases; bases with no gene match: 10. The CDR3 loop is CATGSGRAGADTQYF. In DNA form, the CDR3 reads TGTGCCACCGGTAGCGGGAGGGCCGGGGCAGATACGCAGTATTTT.

The chain couples TRBV9 to TRBJ2-2; perhaps TRBD2 as D (6 bases). Per germline, CDR1 SGDLS and CDR2 YYNGEE. This CDR3 contains 14 residues. V dropped 0 bases and J dropped 3 bases, with 6 bases sitting between them. The CDR3 nucleotides read TGTGCCAGCAGCGTAGCGGGGGACACCGGGGAGCTGTTTTTT. This sequence encodes CASSVAGDTGELFF.

About this clone: Relative to the germline gene, one junction end is altered; a read error may explain this. The chain is built from TRBV2 and TRBJ2-7; TRBD2 matches at 8 bases. CDR3 length equals 13 residues. Germline loops: CDR1 SNHLY, CDR2 FYNNEI. The CDR3 DNA sequence: TGTGCCAGCAGTGAATACGAAGCGGGGGAATTCAATTTC. It codes for CASSEYEAGEFNF.

The CDR3, as DNA: TGTGCCAGCCGGACAGGCGTTAACACTGAAGCTTTCTTT. As protein: CASRTGVNTEAFF. The chain couples TRBV2 to TRBJ1-1, with 7 nucleotides matching TRBD1. The junction had 5 bases not matched to a gene; V was cut back by 8 bases and J by 2 bases. Germline V gives CDR1 SNHLY, CDR2 FYNNEI. The CDR3 runs to 13 residues.

The count of this clone is one. The chain uses TRBV28 and TRBJ2-2; tentatively, D is TRBD1 (5 bases). The CDR3 covers 12 residues. V was pared by 3 bases and J by 7 bases, with 6 bases between. Germline V gene sequence: CDR1 MDHEN, CDR2 SYDVKM. The DNA for the CDR3 is TGTGCCAGCAGTTTGGGGCACGGGGAGCTGTTTTTT. Protein: CASSLGHGELFF. The full variable domain, with the rest looked up from reference TRBV28 and TRBJ2-2, is DVKVTQSSRYLVKRTGEKVFLECVQDMDHENMFWYRQDPGLGLRLIYFSYDVKMKEKGDIPEGYSVSREKKERFSLILESASTNQTSMYLCASSLGHGELFFGEGSRLTVL.

The CDR3 spells CASSLSMELDYTF. The CDR3 bases are TGTGCCAGCAGCCTATCGATGGAACTAGACTACACCTTC. The chain recombines TRBV3-1 (or the pseudogene TRBV3-2) with TRBJ1-2, with D unclear. The V gene lost 4 bases and the J gene lost 10 bases, with 16 bases spanning the gap. Per germline, CDR1 LGHDT and CDR2 YNNKEL (reference sequence). The CDR3 length is 13 residues.